This note documents a single T cell receptor (beta chain) sequence. CDR3 length: 15 residues. V lost 1 base to trimming and J lost 4 bases; unmatched junction nucleotides: 5. CDR1 and CDR2 (germline): SGHVS, FNYEAQ. This sample was included in a study of cytomegalovirus exposure and HLA in healthy donors. The PCR ran on 60 Vbeta and 13 Jbeta primers. The method was immunoSEQ multiplex PCR; TCRdb's version includes in-frame clones alone and lacks a portion of them. The sample has fewer than 200,000 clones; around 81% are singletons. Source material: PBMCs. The chain is built from TRBV7-6 and TRBJ2-5; 8 bases are a match to TRBD2. The sequence was obtained from a woman aged 25-40 years in good health and CMV-seronegative. The CDR3 sequence is CASSLGGTRSETQYF. The CDR3 DNA is TGTGCCAGCAGCTTAGGTGGGACTAGATCAGAGACCCAGTACTTC.